The rows below give T cell receptor beta chains drawn from one sample of a study of cytomegalovirus exposure and HLA in healthy donors. The data were produced by immunoSEQ multiplex PCR, yet TCRdb's version contains in-frame clones alone and is incomplete. The data show about 98,000 clones, 87% seen once. Sequencing was performed on PBMCs. The receptors shown here come from a woman in her twenties or thirties in good health and CMV-seronegative. Each CDR3 is given with its conserved first and last residue. The order of the fields is J gene, D gene, V gene, CDR3 length, clone size, CDR3 DNA, CDR3 protein. The D gene is left open where the match is weak. Clone size, where shown, is once, few, many, or a class for clones that have expanded.

>TRBJ2-5|TRBD2|TRBV29-1|16|.
TGCAGCGTTGAAGATTGGGGTAGCGGGAGGAGGAAGACCCAGTACTTC
CSVEDWGSGRRKTQYF
>TRBJ2-5|.|TRBV18|13|.
TGTGCCAGCTCACCAACTAGACAAGAGACCCAGTACTTC
CASSPTRQETQYF
>TRBJ2-7|TRBD1|TRBV6-5|15|few
TGTGCCAGCAGTCTACCTAGACAGGGGGGTTACGAGCAGTACTTC
CASSLPRQGGYEQYF
>TRBJ2-5|.|TRBV10-3|13|once
TGTGCCATCGGGCAGCTCCCCCAAGAGACCCAGTACTTC
CAIGQLPQETQYF
>TRBJ2-5|.|TRBV5-1|14|.
TGCGCCAGCAGCTTGAGAGCAGGGGGGGAGACCCAGTACTTC
CASSLRAGGETQYF
>TRBJ1-5|TRBD1|TRBV18|15|.
TGTGCCAGCTCACGGACAGGGGGAAGCAATCAGCCCCAGCATTTT
CASSRTGGSNQPQHF
>TRBJ2-5|TRBD1|TRBV7-7|14|.
TGTGCCAGCAGCCAGCGACAGGGTCCAGAGACCCAGTACTTC
CASSQRQGPETQYF
>TRBJ1-5|TRBD1|TRBV10-1|15|.
TGCGCCAGCAATCCGGGACAGTTGCGTCAAGGGCCCCAGCATTTT
CASNPGQLRQGPQHF
>TRBJ1-4|TRBD1|TRBV6-5|14|.
TGTGCCAGCAGCCCCGGGACAGCCCCAGAAAAACTGTTTTTT
CASSPGTAPEKLFF
>TRBJ2-6|TRBD2|TRBV10-3|17|.
TGTGCCATCAGCTACGGGGCGGGGGACTCTGGGGCCAACGTCCTGACTTTC
CAISYGAGDSGANVLTF
>TRBJ2-1|.|TRBV6-1|15|once
TGTGCCAGCGTAAAGTTGGACAGAACTTACAATGAGCAGTTCTTC
CASVKLDRTYNEQFF
>TRBJ1-1|.|TRBV6-1|15|.
TGTGCCAGCAGTGGTCACAGCCAAATGGCGACTGAAGCTTTCTTT
CASSGHSQMATEAFF
>TRBJ1-5|.|TRBV18|13|few
TGTGCCAGCTCACCCGGGGGGAATCAGCCCCAGCATTTT
CASSPGGNQPQHF
>TRBJ2-2|.|TRBV9|18|.
TGTGCCAGCAGCGTAAAAGAACCGGCAGGTTGGAACACCGGGGAGCTGTTTTTT
CASSVKEPAGWNTGELFF
>TRBJ2-2|.|TRBV15|18|.
TGTGCCACCAGCAGAGAAGTGGGCGGGGTCGCGAACACCGGGGAGCTGTTTTTT
CATSREVGGVANTGELFF
>TRBJ2-5|TRBD1|TRBV6-1|14|.
TGTGCCACTCTACAGGGGGCTGAATGGGAGACCCAGTACTTC
CATLQGAEWETQYF
>TRBJ2-3|TRBD1|TRBV5-6|17|.
TGTGCCAGCAGCTTGACCGGGACAGCCTCTAGCACAGATACGCAGTATTTT
CASSLTGTASSTDTQYF
>TRBJ2-1|TRBD1|TRBV7-3|17|.
TGTGCCAGCAGCTTATGGGGACAGGGAGGGAGCTACAATGAGCAGTTCTTC
CASSLWGQGGSYNEQFF
>TRBJ1-5|TRBD1|TRBV6-5|13|.
TGTGCCAGCAGCACGACAGGGGATCAGCCCCAGCATTTT
CASSTTGDQPQHF
>TRBJ1-2|.|TRBV28|16|.
TGTGCCAGCACTTCCCCGAGTCTCCACCACTACTATGGCTACACCTTC
CASTSPSLHHYYGYTF
>TRBJ2-5|.|TRBV9|14|.
TGTGCCAGCGGGGGGGCGAGGTCCCAAGAGACCCAGTACTTC
CASGGARSQETQYF
>TRBJ1-2|TRBD1|TRBV15|18|.
TGTGCCACCAGCAGAGATCGGCAGGGGGCTTTCCGGGATCCGGGCTACACCTTC
CATSRDRQGAFRDPGYTF
>TRBJ2-1|TRBD2|TRBV5-4|16|.
TGTGCCAGCACCCCAAACCGGGAGGGAGGTCAAGATGAGCAGTTCTTC
CASTPNREGGQDEQFF
>TRBJ1-2|TRBD1|TRBV7-9|15|.
TGTGCCAGCAGCATCAGGGACAGGCTAAACTATGGCTACACCTTC
CASSIRDRLNYGYTF
>TRBJ2-3|TRBD1|TRBV5-4|13|.
TGTGCCAGCAGCGCTGACAGGGCAGATACGCAGTATTTT
CASSADRADTQYF
>TRBJ1-5|.|TRBV28|17|.
TGTGCCAGCAGTTTGGGGGGGCTCAACAGGGTCGGTCAGCCCCAGCATTTT
CASSLGGLNRVGQPQHF
>TRBJ1-1|TRBD1|TRBV6-1|14|.
TGTGCCAGCAACCTCATTGGGACAGGGCCTGAAGCTTTCTTT
CASNLIGTGPEAFF
>TRBJ2-3|TRBD2|TRBV19|15|.
TGTGCCAGTAGTATAAGCGGGGGGTTGTCAGATACGCAGTATTTT
CASSISGGLSDTQYF
>TRBJ2-1|.|TRBV9|14|.
TGTGCCAGCAGCGTCCCGGGACTTTACAATGAGCAGTTCTTC
CASSVPGLYNEQFF
>TRBJ2-7|.|TRBV6-5|14|.
TGTGCCAGCAGTTACGCCAGGGGGGCCTACGAGCAGTACTTC
CASSYARGAYEQYF
>TRBJ1-2|.|TRBV5-1|13|.
TGCGCCAGCAGTCGGGGATTTGACTATGGCTACACCTTC
CASSRGFDYGYTF
>TRBJ1-1|.|TRBV18|16|.
TGTGCCAGCTCCCCGAGAAAGGGGTCGAAGAACACTGAAGCTTTCTTT
CASSPRKGSKNTEAFF
>TRBJ2-7|.|TRBV2|17|.
TGTGCCAGCAGACTGGGCAGGGACTCCATAACCCACTACGAGCAGTACTTC
CASRLGRDSITHYEQYF
>TRBJ2-5|TRBD2|TRBV6-5|16|.
TGTGCCAGCAGTTACACACGCGGGACTAGCCAAGAGACCCAGTACTTC
CASSYTRGTSQETQYF
>TRBJ2-5|TRBD1|TRBV7-2|13|.
TGTGCCAGCAGCAACAGACAGGGGGGGACCCAGTACTTC
CASSNRQGGTQYF
>TRBJ2-3|.|TRBV5-1|15|.
TGCGCCAGCAGCTCCTCAGACAGGCCCACAGATACGCAGTATTTT
CASSSSDRPTDTQYF
>TRBJ1-5|.|TRBV15|15|.
TGTGCCACCAGCAGAGGCGGAGGTCTTGGTCAGCCCCAGCATTTT
CATSRGGGLGQPQHF
>TRBJ1-4|.|TRBV18|14|.
TGTGCCAGCTCACCACGGAGGGGCTATGAAAAACTGTTTTTT
CASSPRRGYEKLFF
>TRBJ2-2|.|TRBV6-5|14|.
TGTGCCGGGGCCGAACGTCCGCACACCGGGGAGCTGTTTTTT
CAGAERPHTGELFF
>TRBJ2-2|TRBD1|TRBV7-7|14|.
TGTGCTAGCAGCTTAGACAGGGGCACCGGGGAGCTGTTTTTT
CASSLDRGTGELFF
>TRBJ1-5|TRBD1|TRBV27|13|.
TGTGCCAGCAGTAGCACAGGGGGCAGGACACAGCATTTT
CASSSTGGRTQHF
>TRBJ1-6|TRBD1|TRBV5-4|16|.
TGTGCCAGCAGCGGAGGGGGACAGGCGCCTAATTCACCCCTCCACTTT
CASSGGGQAPNSPLHF
>TRBJ1-1|.|TRBV10-2|11|.
TGCGCCAGCAGCACAGCATATGAAGCTTTCTTT
CASSTAYEAFF
>TRBJ2-5|.|TRBV7-3|13|.
TGTGCCAGCAGCCTACTAGCTCTCCAAACCCAGTACTTC
CASSLLALQTQYF
>TRBJ2-3|TRBD2|TRBV25-1|11|.
TGTGCCAGCAGTGAACGGACTAGCCAGTATTTT
CASSERTSQYF